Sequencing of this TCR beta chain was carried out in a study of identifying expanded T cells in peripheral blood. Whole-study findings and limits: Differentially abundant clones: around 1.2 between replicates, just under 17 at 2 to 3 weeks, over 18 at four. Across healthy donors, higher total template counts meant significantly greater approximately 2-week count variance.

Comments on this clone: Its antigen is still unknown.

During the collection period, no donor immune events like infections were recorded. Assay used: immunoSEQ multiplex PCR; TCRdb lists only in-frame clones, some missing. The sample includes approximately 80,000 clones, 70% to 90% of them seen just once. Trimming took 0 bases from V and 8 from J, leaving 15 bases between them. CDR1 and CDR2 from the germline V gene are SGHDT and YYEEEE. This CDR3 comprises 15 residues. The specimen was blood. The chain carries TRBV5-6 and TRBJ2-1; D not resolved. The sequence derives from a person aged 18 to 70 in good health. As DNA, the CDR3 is TGTGCCAGCAGCTTGGGGCCTTTGCTTAGGGATGAGCAGTTCTTC. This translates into CASSLGPLLRDEQFF. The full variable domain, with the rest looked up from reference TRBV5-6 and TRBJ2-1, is DAGVTQSPTHLIKTRGQQVTLRCSPKSGHDTVSWYQQALGQGPQFIFQYYEEEERQRGNFPDRFSGHQFPNYSSELNVNALLLGDSALYLCASSLGPLLRDEQFFGPGTRLTVL.